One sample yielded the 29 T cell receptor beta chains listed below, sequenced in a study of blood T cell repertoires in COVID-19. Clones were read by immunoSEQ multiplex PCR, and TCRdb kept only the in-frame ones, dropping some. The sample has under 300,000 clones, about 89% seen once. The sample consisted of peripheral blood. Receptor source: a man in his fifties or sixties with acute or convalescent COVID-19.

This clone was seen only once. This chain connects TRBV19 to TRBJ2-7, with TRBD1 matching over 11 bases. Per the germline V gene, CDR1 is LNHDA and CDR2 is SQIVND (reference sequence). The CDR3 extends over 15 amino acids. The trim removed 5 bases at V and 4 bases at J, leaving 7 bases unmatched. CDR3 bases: TGTGCCAGTAGTCGAGGGACAGGGGGGATATACGAGCAGTACTTC. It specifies CASSRGTGGIYEQYF.

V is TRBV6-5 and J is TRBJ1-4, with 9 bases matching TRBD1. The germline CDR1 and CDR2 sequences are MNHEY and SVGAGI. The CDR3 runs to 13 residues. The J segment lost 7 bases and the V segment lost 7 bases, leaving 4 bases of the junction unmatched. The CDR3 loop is CASNRDRVEKLFF. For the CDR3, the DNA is TGTGCCAGCAACCGGGACAGGGTTGAAAAACTGTTTTTT.

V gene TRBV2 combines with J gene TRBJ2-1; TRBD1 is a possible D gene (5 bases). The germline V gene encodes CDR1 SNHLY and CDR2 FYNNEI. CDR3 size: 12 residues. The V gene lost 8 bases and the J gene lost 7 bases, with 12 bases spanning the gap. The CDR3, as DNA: TGTGCCAGCCATGACGACAGTAATGAGCAGTTCTTC. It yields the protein CASHDDSNEQFF.

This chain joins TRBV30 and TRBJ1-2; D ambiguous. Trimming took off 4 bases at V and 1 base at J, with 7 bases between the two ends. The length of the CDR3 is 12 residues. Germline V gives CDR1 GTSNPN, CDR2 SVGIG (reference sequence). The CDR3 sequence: CAWNVRNYGYTF. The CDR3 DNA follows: TGTGCCTGGAATGTCCGTAACTATGGCTACACCTTC.

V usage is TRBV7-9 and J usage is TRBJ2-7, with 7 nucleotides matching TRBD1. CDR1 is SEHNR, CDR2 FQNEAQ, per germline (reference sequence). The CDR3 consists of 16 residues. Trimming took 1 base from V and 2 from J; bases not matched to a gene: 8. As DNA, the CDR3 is TGTGCCAGCAGCTTAGAGGCAGGGGGTGCCACCTACGAGCAGTACTTC. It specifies CASSLEAGGATYEQYF.

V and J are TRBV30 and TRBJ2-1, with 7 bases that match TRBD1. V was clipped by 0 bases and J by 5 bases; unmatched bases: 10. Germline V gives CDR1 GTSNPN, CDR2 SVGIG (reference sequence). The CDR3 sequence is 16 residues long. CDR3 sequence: CAWSVQGGLPNNEQFF. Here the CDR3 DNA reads TGTGCCTGGAGTGTACAAGGGGGCCTCCCTAACAATGAGCAGTTCTTC.

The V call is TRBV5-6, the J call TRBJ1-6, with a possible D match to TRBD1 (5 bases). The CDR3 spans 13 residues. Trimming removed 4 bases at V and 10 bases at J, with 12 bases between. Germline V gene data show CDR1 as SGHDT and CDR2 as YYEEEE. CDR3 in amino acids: CASSPWTTSPLHF. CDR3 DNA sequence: TGTGCCAGCAGCCCTTGGACAACGTCACCCCTCCACTTT.

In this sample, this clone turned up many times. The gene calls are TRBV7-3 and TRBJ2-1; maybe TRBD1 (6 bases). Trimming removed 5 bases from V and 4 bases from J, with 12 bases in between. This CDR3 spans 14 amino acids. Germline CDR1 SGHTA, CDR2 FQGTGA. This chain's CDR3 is CASSPDSAYNEQFF. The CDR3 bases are TGTGCCAGCAGCCCGGACAGTGCTTACAATGAGCAGTTCTTC.

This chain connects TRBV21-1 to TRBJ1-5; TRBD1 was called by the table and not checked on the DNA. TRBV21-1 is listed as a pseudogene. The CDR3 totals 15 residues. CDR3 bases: TGTGCCAGCAGCAACCGGACGGACAACAATCAGCCCCAGCATTTT. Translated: CASSNRTDNNQPQHF.

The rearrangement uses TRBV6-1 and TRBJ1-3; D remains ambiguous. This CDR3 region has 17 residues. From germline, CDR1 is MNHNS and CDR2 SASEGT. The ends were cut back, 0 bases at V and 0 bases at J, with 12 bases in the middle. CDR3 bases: TGTGCCAGCAGTGAAGCCGGCCGGGTTTTCTCTGGAAACACCATATATTTT. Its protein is CASSEAGRVFSGNTIYF.

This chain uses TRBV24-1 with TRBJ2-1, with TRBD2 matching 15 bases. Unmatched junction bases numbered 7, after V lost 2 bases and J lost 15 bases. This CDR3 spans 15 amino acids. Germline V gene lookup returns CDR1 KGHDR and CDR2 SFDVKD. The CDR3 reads CATSDSRTSGGDVFF. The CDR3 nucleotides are TGTGCCACCAGTGATTCTAGGACTAGCGGGGGGGATGTGTTCTTC.

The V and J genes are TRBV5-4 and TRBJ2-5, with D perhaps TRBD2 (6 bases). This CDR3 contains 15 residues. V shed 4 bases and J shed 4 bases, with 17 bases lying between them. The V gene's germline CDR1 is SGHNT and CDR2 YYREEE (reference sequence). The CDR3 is CASSRDLGGRETQYF. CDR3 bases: TGTGCCAGCAGCAGGGACCTAGGAGGGAGAGAGACCCAGTACTTC.

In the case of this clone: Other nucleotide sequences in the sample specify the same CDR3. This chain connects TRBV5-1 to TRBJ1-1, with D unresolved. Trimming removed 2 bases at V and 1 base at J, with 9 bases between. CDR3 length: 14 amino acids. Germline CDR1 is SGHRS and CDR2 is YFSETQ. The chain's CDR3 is CASSFSAGNTEAFF. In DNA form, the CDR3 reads TGCGCCAGCAGCTTTAGTGCGGGGAACACTGAAGCTTTCTTT.

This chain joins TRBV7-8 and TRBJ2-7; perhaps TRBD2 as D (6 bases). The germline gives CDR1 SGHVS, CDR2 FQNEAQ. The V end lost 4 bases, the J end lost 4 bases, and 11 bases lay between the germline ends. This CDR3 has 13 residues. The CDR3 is CASSSGEVYEQYF. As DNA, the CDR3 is TGTGCCAGCAGCTCTGGGGAGGTTTACGAGCAGTACTTC.

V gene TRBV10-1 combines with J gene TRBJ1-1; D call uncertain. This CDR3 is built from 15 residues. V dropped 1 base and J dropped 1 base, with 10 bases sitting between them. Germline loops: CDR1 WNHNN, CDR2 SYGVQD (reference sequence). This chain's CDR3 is CASSEFTAPNTEAFF. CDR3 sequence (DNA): TGCGCCAGCAGTGAGTTCACAGCCCCGAACACTGAAGCTTTCTTT.

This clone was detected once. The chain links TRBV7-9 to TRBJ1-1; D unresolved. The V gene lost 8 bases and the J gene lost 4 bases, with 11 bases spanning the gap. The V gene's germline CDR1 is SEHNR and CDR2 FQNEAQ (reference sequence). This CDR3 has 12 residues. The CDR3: CASGDGVTEAFF. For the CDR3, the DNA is TGTGCCAGCGGAGACGGGGTCACTGAAGCTTTCTTT. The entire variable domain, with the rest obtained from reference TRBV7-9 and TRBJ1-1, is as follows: DTGVSQNPRHKITKRGQNVTFRCDPISEHNRLYWYRQTLGQGPEFLTYFQNEAQLEKSRLLSDRFSAERPKGSFSTLEIQRTEQGDSAMYLCASGDGVTEAFFGQGTRLTVV.

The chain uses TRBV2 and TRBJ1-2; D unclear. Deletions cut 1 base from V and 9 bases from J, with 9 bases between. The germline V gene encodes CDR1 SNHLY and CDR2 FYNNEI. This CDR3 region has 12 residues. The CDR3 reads CASSEGPPSYTF. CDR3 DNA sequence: TGTGCCAGCAGTGAAGGGCCACCGAGCTACACCTTC.

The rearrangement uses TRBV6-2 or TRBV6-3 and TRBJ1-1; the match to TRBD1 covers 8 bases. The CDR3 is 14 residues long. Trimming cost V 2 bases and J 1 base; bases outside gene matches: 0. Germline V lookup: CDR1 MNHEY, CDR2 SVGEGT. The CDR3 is CASSYGQGNTEAFF. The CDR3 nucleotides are TGTGCCAGCAGTTACGGACAGGGGAACACTGAAGCTTTCTTT.

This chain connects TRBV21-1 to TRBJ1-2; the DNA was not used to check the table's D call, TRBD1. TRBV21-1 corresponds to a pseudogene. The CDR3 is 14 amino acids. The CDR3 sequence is CASSKDRGCGGYTF. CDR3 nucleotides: TGTGCCAGCAGCAAGGACAGGGGATGTGGAGGCTACACCTTC.

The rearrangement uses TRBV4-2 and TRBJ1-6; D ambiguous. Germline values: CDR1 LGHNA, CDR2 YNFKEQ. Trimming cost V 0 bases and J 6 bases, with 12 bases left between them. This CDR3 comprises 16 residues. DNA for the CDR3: TGTGCCAGCAGCCAAGATGTTCAGGCTATTAATTCACCCCTCCACTTT. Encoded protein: CASSQDVQAINSPLHF.

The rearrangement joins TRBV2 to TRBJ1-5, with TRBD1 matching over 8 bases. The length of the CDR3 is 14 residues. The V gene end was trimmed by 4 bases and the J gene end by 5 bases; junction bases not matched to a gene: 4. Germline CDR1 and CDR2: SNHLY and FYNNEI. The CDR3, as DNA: TGTGCCAGCAGTGGACAGGGGCACGATCAGCCCCAGCATTTT. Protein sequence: CASSGQGHDQPQHF.

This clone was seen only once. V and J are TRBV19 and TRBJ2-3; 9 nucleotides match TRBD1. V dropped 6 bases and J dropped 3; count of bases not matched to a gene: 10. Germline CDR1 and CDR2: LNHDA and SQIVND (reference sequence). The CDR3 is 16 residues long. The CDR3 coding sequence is TGTGCCAGTAGGAGCTCGAACAGGGGGCAGACAGATACGCAGTATTTT. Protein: CASRSSNRGQTDTQYF.

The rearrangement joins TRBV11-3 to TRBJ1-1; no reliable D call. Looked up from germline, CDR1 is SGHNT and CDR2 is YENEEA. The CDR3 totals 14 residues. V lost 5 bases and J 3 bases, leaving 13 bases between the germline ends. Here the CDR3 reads CASSPGGPHTEAFF. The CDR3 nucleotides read TGTGCCAGCAGCCCCGGAGGGCCCCACACTGAAGCTTTCTTT.

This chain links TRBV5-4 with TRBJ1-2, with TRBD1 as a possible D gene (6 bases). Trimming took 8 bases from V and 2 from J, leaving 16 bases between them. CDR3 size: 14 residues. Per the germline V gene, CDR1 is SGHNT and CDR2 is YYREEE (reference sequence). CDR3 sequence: CASYPRQENYGYTF. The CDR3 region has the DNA TGTGCCAGTTACCCTCGACAGGAGAACTATGGCTACACCTTC.

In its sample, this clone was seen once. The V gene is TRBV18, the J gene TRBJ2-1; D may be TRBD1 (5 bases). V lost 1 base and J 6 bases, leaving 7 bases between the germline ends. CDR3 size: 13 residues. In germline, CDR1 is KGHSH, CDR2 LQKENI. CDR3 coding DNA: TGTGCCAGCTCACCACAGGGGTTCAATGAGCAGTTCTTC. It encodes CASSPQGFNEQFF.

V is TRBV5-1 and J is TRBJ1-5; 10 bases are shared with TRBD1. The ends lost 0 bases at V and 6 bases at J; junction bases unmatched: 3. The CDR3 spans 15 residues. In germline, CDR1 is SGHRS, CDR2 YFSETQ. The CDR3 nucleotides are TGCGCCAGCAGCTTGGGACAGGGGGCCATTCAGCCCCAGCATTTT. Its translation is CASSLGQGAIQPQHF.

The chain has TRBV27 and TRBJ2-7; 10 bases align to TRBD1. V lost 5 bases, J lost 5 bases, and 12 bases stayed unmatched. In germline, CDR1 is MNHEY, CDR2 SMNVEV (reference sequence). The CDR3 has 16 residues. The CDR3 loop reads CASSPLAGQGSHEQYF. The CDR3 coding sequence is TGTGCCAGCAGTCCCTTAGCGGGACAGGGGAGCCACGAGCAGTACTTC.

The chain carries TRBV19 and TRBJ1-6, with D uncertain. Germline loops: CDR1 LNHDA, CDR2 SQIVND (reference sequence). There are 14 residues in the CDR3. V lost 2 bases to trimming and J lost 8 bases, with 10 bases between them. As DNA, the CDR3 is TGTGCCAGTAGTATATGGGGAGACGATTCACCCCTCCACTTT. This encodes CASSIWGDDSPLHF. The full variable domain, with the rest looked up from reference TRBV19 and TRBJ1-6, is DGGITQSPKYLFRKEGQNVTLSCEQNLNHDAMYWYRQDPGQGLRLIYYSQIVNDFQKGDIAEGYSVSREKKESFPLTVTSAQKNPTAFYLCASSIWGDDSPLHFGNGTRLTVT.

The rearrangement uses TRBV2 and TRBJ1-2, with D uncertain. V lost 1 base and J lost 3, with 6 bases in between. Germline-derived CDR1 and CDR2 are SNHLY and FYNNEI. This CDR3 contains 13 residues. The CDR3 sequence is CASSEERDYGYTF. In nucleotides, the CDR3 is TGTGCCAGCAGTGAAGAGAGGGACTATGGCTACACCTTC.